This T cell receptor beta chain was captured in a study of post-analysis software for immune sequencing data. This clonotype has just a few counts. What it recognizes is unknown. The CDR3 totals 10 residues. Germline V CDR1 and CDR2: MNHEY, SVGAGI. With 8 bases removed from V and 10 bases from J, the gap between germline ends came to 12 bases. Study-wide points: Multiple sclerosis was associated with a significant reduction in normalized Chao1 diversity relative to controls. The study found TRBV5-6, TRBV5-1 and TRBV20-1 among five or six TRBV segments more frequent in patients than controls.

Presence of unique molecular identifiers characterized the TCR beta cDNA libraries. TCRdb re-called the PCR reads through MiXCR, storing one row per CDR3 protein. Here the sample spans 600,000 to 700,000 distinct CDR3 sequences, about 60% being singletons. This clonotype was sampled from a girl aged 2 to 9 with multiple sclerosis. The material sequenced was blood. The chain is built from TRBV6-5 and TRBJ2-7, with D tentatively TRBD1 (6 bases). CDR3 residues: CASQGFVQYF. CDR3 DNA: TGTGCCAGCCAGGGGTTCGTTCAGTACTTC.